What follows describes a single TCR beta chain. Its target is unknown. TCR beta libraries were prepared from cDNA with unique molecular identifiers. Via MiXCR, TCRdb re-called the PCR reads, giving one row per CDR3 protein. The top ten clones hold under 2% of a sample with approximately 570,000 distinct CDR3 sequences, roughly 40% of them seen once. This specimen comes from a study of post-analysis software for immune sequencing data. The study's findings and limits: Compared with controls, patients had more of about 5 TRBV segments, including TRBV5-6, TRBV5-1 and TRBV20-1.

Germline CDR1 reads MGHDK; CDR2 reads SYGVNS. CDR3 size: 11 residues. The V and J ends lost 4 bases and 6 bases respectively, with 6 bases between them. The source is a girl aged 5-17 years with multiple sclerosis. The chain uses TRBV25-1 and TRBJ1-2, with D unclear. The sequencing sample was made of blood. In nucleotides, the CDR3 is TGTGCCAGCAGTGGACCGCATGGCTACACCTTC. Amino acids: CASSGPHGYTF.